This T cell receptor beta chain was recorded in a study of blood T cell repertoires in COVID-19. Study as a whole: Researchers got acute and convalescent COVID-19 samples from the United States, Italy and Spain.

The Seattle patients, enrolled during active infection, were followed longitudinally. This CDR3 has 14 amino acids. Germline values: CDR1 SNHLY, CDR2 FYNNEI. V lost 3 bases, J lost 6 bases, and 12 bases lay in between. Authors' methods: How many nucleated cells were present was estimated from reference gene primer amplification. Data came from immunoSEQ multiplex PCR; TCRdb stores just in-frame clones and leaves some out. That table furnishes V, J and clone size, whereas the DNA furnished D and trimming. The table shows a few hundred thousand clones, with around nine tenths occurring only once. This chain links TRBV2 with TRBJ2-4, with D possibly matching TRBD1 (6 bases). Material for sequencing was peripheral blood. The receptor was derived from a young woman with COVID-19, enrolled during active disease. The CDR3: CASSETGNRNIQYF. In nucleotides, the CDR3 is TGTGCCAGCAGTGAGACAGGAAACCGAAACATTCAGTACTTC.